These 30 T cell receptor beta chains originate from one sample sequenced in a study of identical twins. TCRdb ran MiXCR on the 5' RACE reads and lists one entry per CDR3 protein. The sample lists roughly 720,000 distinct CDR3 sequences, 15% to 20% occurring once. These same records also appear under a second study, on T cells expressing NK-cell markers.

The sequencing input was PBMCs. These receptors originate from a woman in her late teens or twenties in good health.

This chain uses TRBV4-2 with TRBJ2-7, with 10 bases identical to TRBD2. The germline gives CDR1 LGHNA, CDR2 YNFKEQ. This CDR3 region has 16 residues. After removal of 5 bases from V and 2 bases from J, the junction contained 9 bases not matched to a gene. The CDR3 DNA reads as TGTGCCAGCAGCGAGTCCCTTAGCGGGGGGACCTACGAGCAGTACTTC. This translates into CASSESLSGGTYEQYF.

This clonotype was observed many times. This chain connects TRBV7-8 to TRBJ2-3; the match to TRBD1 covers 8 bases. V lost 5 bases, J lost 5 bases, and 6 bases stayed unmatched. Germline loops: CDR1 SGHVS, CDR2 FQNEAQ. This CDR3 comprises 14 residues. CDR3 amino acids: CASSPGQGVDTQYF. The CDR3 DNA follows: TGTGCCAGCAGCCCCGGACAGGGTGTAGATACGCAGTATTTT.

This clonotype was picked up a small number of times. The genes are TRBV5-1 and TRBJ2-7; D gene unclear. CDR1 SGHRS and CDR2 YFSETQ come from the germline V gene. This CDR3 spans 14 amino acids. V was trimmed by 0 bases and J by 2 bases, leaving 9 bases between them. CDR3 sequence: CASSLGTYPYEQYF. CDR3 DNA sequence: TGCGCCAGCAGCTTGGGTACCTACCCCTACGAGCAGTACTTC.

CDR3 in DNA: TGTGCCAGCAGGACCGATAGCGGGAGGGCTTACAATGAGCAGTTCTTC. Protein product: CASRTDSGRAYNEQFF. This chain uses TRBV7-9 with TRBJ2-1, with 11 nucleotides matching TRBD2. The CDR3 sequence is 16 residues long. J was trimmed by 4 bases and V by 6 bases; bases with no gene match: 8. The germline gives CDR1 SEHNR, CDR2 FQNEAQ (reference sequence).

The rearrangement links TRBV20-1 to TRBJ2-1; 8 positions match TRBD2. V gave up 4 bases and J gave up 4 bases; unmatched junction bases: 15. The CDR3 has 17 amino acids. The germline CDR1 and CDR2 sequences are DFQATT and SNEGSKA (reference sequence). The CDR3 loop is CSATAGWASSGYNEQFF. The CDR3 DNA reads TGCAGTGCTACCGCAGGGTGGGCCTCTAGCGGGTACAATGAGCAGTTCTTC.

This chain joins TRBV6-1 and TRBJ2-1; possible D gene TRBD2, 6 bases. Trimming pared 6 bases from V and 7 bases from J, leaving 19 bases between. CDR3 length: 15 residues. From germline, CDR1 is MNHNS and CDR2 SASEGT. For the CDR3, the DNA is TGTGCCAGCAGACCTCTCTCTGGACTACGGAATGAGCAGTTCTTC. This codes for CASRPLSGLRNEQFF.

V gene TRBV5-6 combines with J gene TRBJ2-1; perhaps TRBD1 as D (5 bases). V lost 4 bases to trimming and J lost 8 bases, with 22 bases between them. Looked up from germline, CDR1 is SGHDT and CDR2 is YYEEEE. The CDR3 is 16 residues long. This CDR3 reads CASSHLPPPGADEQFF. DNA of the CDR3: TGTGCCAGCAGCCACCTTCCGCCACCTGGGGCTGATGAGCAGTTCTTC.

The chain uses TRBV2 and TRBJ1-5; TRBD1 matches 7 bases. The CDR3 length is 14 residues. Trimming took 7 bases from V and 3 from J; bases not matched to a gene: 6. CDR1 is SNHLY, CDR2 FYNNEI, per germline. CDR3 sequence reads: CASTTTGPNQPQHF. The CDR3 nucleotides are TGTGCCAGCACCACGACAGGGCCCAATCAGCCCCAGCATTTT.

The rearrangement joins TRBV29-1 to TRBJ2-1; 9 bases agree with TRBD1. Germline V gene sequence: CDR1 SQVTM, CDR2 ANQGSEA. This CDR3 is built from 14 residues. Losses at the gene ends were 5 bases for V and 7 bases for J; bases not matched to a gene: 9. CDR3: CSVQPGQGGNEQFF. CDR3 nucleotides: TGCAGCGTTCAGCCGGGACAGGGTGGTAATGAGCAGTTCTTC.

The CDR3 loop reads CASSYTYQAGGETQYF. CDR3 in DNA: TGCGCCAGCAGCTATACCTATCAGGCGGGCGGCGAGACCCAGTACTTC. The chain joins TRBV5-1 to TRBJ2-5, with D tentatively TRBD2 (5 bases). In germline, CDR1 is SGHRS, CDR2 YFSETQ. Trimming removed 3 bases from V and 5 bases from J, with 20 bases in between. The CDR3 has 16 residues.

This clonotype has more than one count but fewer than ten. CDR3 nucleotide sequence: TGTGCCAGCAGCCCCGGGCTGGCGTTCGACAATGAGCAGTTCTTC. As protein: CASSPGLAFDNEQFF. The rearrangement uses TRBV4-2 and TRBJ2-1, with D uncertain. Trimming pared 4 bases from V and 5 bases from J, leaving 15 bases between. The germline V gene has CDR1 LGHNA and CDR2 YNFKEQ. CDR3 length equals 15 residues.

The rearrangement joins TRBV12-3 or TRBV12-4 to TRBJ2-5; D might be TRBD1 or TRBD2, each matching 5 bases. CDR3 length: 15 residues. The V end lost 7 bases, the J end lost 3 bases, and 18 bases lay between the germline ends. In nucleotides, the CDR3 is TGTGCCAGCAATGCTCGGGGCCTAGGAAAAGAGACCCAGTACTTC. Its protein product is CASNARGLGKETQYF.

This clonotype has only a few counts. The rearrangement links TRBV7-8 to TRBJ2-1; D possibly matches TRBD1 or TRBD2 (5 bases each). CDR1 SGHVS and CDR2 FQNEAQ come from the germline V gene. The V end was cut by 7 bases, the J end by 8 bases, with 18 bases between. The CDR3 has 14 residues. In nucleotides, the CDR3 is TGTGCCAGCACCCGGGGACGAGTCGGGCATGAGCAGTTCTTC. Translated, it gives CASTRGRVGHEQFF.

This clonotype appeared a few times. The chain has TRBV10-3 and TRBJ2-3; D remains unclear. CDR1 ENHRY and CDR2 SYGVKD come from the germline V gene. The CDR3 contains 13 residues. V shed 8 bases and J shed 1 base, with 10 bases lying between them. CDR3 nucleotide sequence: TGTGCCATCTCGGGCGGAGGCACAGATACGCAGTATTTT. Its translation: CAISGGGTDTQYF.

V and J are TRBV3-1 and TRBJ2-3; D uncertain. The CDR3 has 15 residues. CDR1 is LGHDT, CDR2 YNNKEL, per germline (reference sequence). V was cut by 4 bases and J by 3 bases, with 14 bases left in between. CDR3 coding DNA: TGTGCCAGCAGCCCGACCCGTGGGAATACAGATACGCAGTATTTT. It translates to CASSPTRGNTDTQYF.

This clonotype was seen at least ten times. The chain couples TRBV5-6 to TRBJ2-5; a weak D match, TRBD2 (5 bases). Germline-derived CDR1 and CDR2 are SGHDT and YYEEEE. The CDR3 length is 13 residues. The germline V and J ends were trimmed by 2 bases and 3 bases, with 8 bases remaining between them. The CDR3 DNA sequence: TGTGCCAGCAGCTTTCGGCGGGAAGAGACCCAGTACTTC. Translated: CASSFRREETQYF.

The CDR3 reads CASSPGVSTGELFF. The DNA for the CDR3 is TGTGCCAGCAGTCCCGGGGTTAGCACCGGGGAGCTGTTTTTT. The chain has TRBV12-3 or TRBV12-4 and TRBJ2-2, with D tentatively TRBD2 (5 bases). The CDR3 is 14 amino acids. Trimming left V 5 bases short and J 4 bases short, with 11 bases between.

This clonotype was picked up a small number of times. The CDR3 region is CASQTTTGLEQYF. The CDR3 bases are TGTGCCAGCCAGACGACGACAGGACTCGAGCAGTACTTC. This chain joins TRBV18 and TRBJ2-7, with a weak D call TRBD1 (6 bases). The CDR3 length is 13 residues. Germline CDR1 is KGHSH and CDR2 is LQKENI. Trimming left V 8 bases short and J 6 bases short, with 17 bases between.

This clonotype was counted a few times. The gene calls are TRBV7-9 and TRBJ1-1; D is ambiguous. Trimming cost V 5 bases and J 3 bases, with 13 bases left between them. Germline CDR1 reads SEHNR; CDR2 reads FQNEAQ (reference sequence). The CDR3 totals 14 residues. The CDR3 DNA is TGTGCCAGCAGCCCCACGGTCGGGGACACTGAAGCTTTCTTT. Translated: CASSPTVGDTEAFF.

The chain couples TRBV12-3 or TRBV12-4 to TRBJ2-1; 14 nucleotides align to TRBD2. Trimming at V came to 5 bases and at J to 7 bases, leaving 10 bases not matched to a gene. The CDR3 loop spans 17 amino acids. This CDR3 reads CASSVGTSGGRWNEQFF. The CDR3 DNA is TGTGCCAGCAGTGTTGGGACTAGCGGGGGCAGGTGGAATGAGCAGTTCTTC.

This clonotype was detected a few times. CDR3 in DNA: TGTGCCAGCGCCAGGGGCTATGGCTACACCTTC. Translating it yields CASARGYGYTF. This chain links TRBV7-9 with TRBJ1-2; tentatively, D is TRBD1 (6 bases). CDR3 length: 11 residues. Germline lookup yields CDR1 SEHNR and CDR2 FQNEAQ (reference sequence). With 8 bases removed from V and 4 bases from J, the gap between germline ends came to 8 bases.

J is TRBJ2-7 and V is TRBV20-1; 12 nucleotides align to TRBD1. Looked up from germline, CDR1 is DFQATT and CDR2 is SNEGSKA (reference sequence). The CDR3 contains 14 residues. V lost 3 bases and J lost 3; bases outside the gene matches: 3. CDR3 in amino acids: CSARGTGGLYEQYF. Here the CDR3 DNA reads TGCAGTGCTAGGGGGACAGGGGGCCTCTACGAGCAGTACTTC.

This CDR3 is CSAGPWDRGQDGELFF. The CDR3 DNA follows: TGCAGTGCTGGCCCTTGGGACAGGGGACAGGACGGGGAGCTGTTTTTT. The genes are TRBV20-1 and TRBJ2-2; 10 bases align to TRBD1. The CDR3 spans 16 residues. The V gene end was trimmed by 5 bases and the J gene end by 7 bases; junction bases not matched to a gene: 13. Germline CDR1 and CDR2: DFQATT and SNEGSKA (reference sequence).

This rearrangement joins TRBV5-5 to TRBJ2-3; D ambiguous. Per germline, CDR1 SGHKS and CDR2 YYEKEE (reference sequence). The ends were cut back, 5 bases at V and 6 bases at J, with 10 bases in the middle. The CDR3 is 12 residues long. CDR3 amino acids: CASSWDPDTQYF. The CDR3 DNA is TGTGCCAGCAGTTGGGATCCCGATACGCAGTATTTT.

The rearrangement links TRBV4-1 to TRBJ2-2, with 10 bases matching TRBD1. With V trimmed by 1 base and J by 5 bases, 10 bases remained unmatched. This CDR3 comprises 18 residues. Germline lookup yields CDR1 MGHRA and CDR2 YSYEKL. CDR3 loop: CASSQAWAGTGATGELFF. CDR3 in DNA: TGCGCCAGCAGCCAAGCCTGGGCCGGGACAGGGGCGACCGGGGAGCTGTTTTTT.

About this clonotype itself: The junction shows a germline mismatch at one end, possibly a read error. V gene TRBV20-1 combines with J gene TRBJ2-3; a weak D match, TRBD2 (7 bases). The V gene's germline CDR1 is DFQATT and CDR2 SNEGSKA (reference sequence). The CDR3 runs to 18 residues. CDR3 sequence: CSARGQWDRDYTTDTQYF. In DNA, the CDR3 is TGCAGTGCGAGAGGACAGTGGGACCGGGACTATACCACAGATACGCAGTATTTT.

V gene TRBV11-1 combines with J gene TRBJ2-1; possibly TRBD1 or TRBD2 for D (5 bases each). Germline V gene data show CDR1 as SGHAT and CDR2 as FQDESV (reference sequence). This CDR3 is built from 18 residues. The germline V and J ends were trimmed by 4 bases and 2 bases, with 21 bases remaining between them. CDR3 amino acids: CASSSTSTTGPTYNEQFF. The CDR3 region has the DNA TGTGCCAGCAGCTCTACCAGTACCACGGGGCCGACCTACAATGAGCAGTTCTTC.

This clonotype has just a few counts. The CDR3 bases are TGTGCCAGCAGCGTAGGGGCAGGAGGTGCCGGGGAGCTGTTTTTT. Its translation: CASSVGAGGAGELFF. V gene TRBV9 combines with J gene TRBJ2-2; D perhaps matches TRBD2 (5 bases). CDR3 size: 15 residues. V lost 0 bases, J lost 6 bases, and 12 bases lay in between. CDR1 and CDR2 (germline): SGDLS, YYNGEE.

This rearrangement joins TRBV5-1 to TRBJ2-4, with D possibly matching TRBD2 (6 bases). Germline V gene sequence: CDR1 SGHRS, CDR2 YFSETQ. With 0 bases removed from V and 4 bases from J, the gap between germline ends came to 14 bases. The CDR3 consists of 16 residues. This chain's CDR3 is CASSLAPGLGKNIQYF. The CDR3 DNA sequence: TGCGCCAGCAGCTTGGCACCGGGACTGGGTAAAAACATTCAGTACTTC.

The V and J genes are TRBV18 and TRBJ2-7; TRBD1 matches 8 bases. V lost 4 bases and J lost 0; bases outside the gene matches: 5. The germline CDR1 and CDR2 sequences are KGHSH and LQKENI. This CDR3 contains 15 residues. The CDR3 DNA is TGTGCCAGCTCACGCTACAGGGGGAGCTCCTACGAGCAGTACTTC. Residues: CASSRYRGSSYEQYF.